This TCR beta chain appears in the sequencing data of a study of identical twins. TCRdb re-called the 5' RACE reads through MiXCR, storing one row per CDR3 protein. The repertoire has approximately 550,000 distinct CDR3 sequences, approximately 20% of them found once; the top ten carry approximately 0.52%. The same sample was also used in a study of yellow fever vaccine responses in identical twins.

The specimen was CD4+ T cells sorted from blood. This sequence was found in a woman in her late teens or twenties in good health.

The CDR3: CSAEAPYRSQETQYF. CDR3 nucleotides: TGCAGTGCGGAGGCCCCGTACAGGTCCCAAGAGACCCAGTACTTC. This rearrangement joins TRBV20-1 to TRBJ2-5, with D tentatively TRBD1 or TRBD2 (5 bases each). Trimming took 6 bases from V and 1 from J, leaving 18 bases between them. Germline lookup yields CDR1 DFQATT and CDR2 SNEGSKA (reference sequence). The CDR3 loop spans 15 amino acids.